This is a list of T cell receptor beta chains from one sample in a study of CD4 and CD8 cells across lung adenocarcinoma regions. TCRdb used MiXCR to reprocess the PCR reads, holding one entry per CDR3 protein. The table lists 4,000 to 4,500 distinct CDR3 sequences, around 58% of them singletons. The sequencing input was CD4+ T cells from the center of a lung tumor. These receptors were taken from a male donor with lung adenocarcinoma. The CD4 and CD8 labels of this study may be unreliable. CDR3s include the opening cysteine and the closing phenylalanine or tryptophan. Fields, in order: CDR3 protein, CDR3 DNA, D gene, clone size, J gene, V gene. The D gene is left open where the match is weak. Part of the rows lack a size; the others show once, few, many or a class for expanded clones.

CDR3aa: CASSERENTEAFF
CDR3nt: TGTGCCAGCAGTGAAAGGGAGAACACTGAAGCTTTCTTT
d_gene: -
abundance: medium-sized
j_gene: TRBJ1-1
v_gene: TRBV6-1

CDR3aa: CASSVNVIGFEYF
CDR3nt: TGTGCCAGCAGTGTAAACGTTATAGGTTTCGAGTACTTC
d_gene: -
abundance: -
j_gene: TRBJ2-4
v_gene: TRBV6-1

CDR3aa: CASSRGVGGEQFF
CDR3nt: TGTGCCAGCAGCCGGGGAGTCGGAGGTGAGCAGTTCTTC
d_gene: -
abundance: medium-sized
j_gene: TRBJ2-1
v_gene: TRBV14

CDR3aa: CASRRGFDTEAFF
CDR3nt: TGTGCCAGCAGGAGGGGCTTCGACACTGAAGCTTTCTTT
d_gene: -
abundance: few
j_gene: TRBJ1-1
v_gene: TRBV6-1

CDR3aa: CASSPMRGAYEQYF
CDR3nt: TGTGCCAGCAGTCCGATGCGGGGAGCCTACGAGCAGTACTTC
d_gene: -
abundance: -
j_gene: TRBJ2-7
v_gene: TRBV6-1

CDR3aa: CASSYSRRAGPQETQYF
CDR3nt: TGTGCCAGCAGTTACTCGAGGAGGGCAGGTCCCCAAGAGACCCAGTACTTC
d_gene: -
abundance: -
j_gene: TRBJ2-5
v_gene: TRBV6-5

CDR3aa: CVTGLWAKNIQYF
CDR3nt: TGCGTCACGGGGCTGTGGGCCAAAAACATTCAGTATTTC
d_gene: -
abundance: -
j_gene: TRBJ2-4
v_gene: TRBV6-1

CDR3aa: CAGSGGRGPDTQYF
CDR3nt: TGTGCGGGGAGCGGGGGCCGTGGCCCAGATACCCAGTACTTC
d_gene: TRBD2
abundance: -
j_gene: TRBJ2-5
v_gene: TRBV10-2

CDR3aa: CASSYRGRGGNEQYF
CDR3nt: TGTGCCAGCAGTTACCGCGGGAGGGGAGGAAACGAGCAGTACTTC
d_gene: TRBD2
abundance: medium-sized
j_gene: TRBJ2-7
v_gene: TRBV6-5

CDR3aa: CASSLTLTSDNEQYF
CDR3nt: TGTGCCAGCAGCCTAACATTAACTAGCGACAATGAGCAGTACTTC
d_gene: TRBD2
abundance: few
j_gene: TRBJ2-5
v_gene: TRBV7-2

CDR3aa: CASSYLGDEVPGELFF
CDR3nt: TGTGCCAGCAGTTACTTGGGTGATGAGGTTCCCGGGGAGCTGTTTTTT
d_gene: -
abundance: -
j_gene: TRBJ2-2
v_gene: TRBV6-5

CDR3aa: CASSLRTGGTNQPQHF
CDR3nt: TGTGCCAGCAGCCTCCGGACAGGGGGCACGAATCAGCCCCAGCATTTT
d_gene: TRBD1
abundance: few
j_gene: TRBJ1-5
v_gene: TRBV6-1

CDR3aa: CASSYDYSGNTIYF
CDR3nt: TGTGCCAGCAGTTACGATTACTCTGGAAACACCATATATTTT
d_gene: -
abundance: few
j_gene: TRBJ1-3
v_gene: TRBV6-5

CDR3aa: CASSAPQGGKDTQYF
CDR3nt: TGTGCCAGCAGCGCGCCGCAGGGCGGCAAGGATACTCAGTATTTT
d_gene: -
abundance: once
j_gene: TRBJ2-3
v_gene: TRBV6-1

CDR3aa: CASSFLTSGSGYEQYF
CDR3nt: TGTGCCAGCAGCTTCCTAACTAGCGGGAGCGGGTACGAGCAGTACTTC
d_gene: TRBD2
abundance: medium-sized
j_gene: TRBJ2-7
v_gene: TRBV7-2

CDR3aa: CASSLWGREADTQYF
CDR3nt: TGTGCCAGCAGTTTATGGGGCAGGGAGGCAGATACGCAGTATTTT
d_gene: -
abundance: -
j_gene: TRBJ2-3
v_gene: TRBV27

CDR3aa: CLGIGRAHVF
CDR3nt: TGTCTTGGGATCGGAAGAGCACACGTCTTT
d_gene: -
abundance: -
j_gene: TRBJ1-1
v_gene: TRBV22-1

CDR3aa: CASREDRGSRGAFF
CDR3nt: TGTGCCAGCAGGGAGGACAGGGGGTCTAGGGGAGCTTTCTTT
d_gene: TRBD1
abundance: -
j_gene: TRBJ1-1
v_gene: TRBV6-1

CDR3aa: CASSVPGLAGADTQYF
CDR3nt: TGTGCCAGCAGCGTCCCGGGGTTAGCGGGAGCAGATACGCAGTATTTT
d_gene: TRBD2
abundance: -
j_gene: TRBJ2-3
v_gene: TRBV7-9

CDR3aa: CASSEQGAKNIQYF
CDR3nt: TGTGCCAGCAGTGAACAGGGAGCCAAAAACATTCAGTACTTC
d_gene: -
abundance: -
j_gene: TRBJ2-4
v_gene: TRBV6-1

CDR3aa: CASRGAGGGAKDTQYF
CDR3nt: TGTGCCAGCAGGGGGGCAGGGGGAGGGGCTAAAGATACGCAGTATTTT
d_gene: -
abundance: -
j_gene: TRBJ2-3
v_gene: TRBV25-1

CDR3aa: CASSIDSRSYEQYF
CDR3nt: TGTGCCAGCAGCATTGACTCCCGATCCTACGAGCAGTACTTC
d_gene: -
abundance: once
j_gene: TRBJ2-7
v_gene: TRBV7-2

CDR3aa: CASSASNYGYTF
CDR3nt: TGTGCCAGCAGTGCCAGTAACTATGGCTACACCTTC
d_gene: -
abundance: -
j_gene: TRBJ1-2
v_gene: TRBV6-1

CDR3aa: CASSGEPDPDTQYF
CDR3nt: TGTGCGAGCAGTGGGGAGCCTGACCCAGATACGCAGTACTTT
d_gene: -
abundance: -
j_gene: TRBJ2-3
v_gene: TRBV6-1

CDR3aa: CASSPDVHQPQHF
CDR3nt: TGTGCCAGCAGCCCGGACGTTCATCAGCCCCAGCATTTT
d_gene: -
abundance: -
j_gene: TRBJ1-5
v_gene: TRBV7-2

CDR3aa: CASSVAGGETQYF
CDR3nt: TGTGCCAGCAGTGTGGCGGGGGGAGAGACCCAGTACTTC
d_gene: TRBD2
abundance: -
j_gene: TRBJ2-5
v_gene: TRBV6-1

CDR3aa: CASSAQGQANSYNEQFF
CDR3nt: TGTGCCAGCAGCGCCCAGGGACAGGCGAACTCCTACAATGAGCAGTTCTTC
d_gene: TRBD1
abundance: large
j_gene: TRBJ2-1
v_gene: TRBV6-4

CDR3aa: CASKRFEREYQEVF
CDR3nt: TGTGCCAGCAAGCGGTTTGAGCGGGAGTACCAAGAGGTCTTC
d_gene: TRBD2
abundance: few
j_gene: TRBJ2-1
v_gene: TRBV7-2

CDR3aa: CASSEGGVGQETQYF
CDR3nt: TGTGCCAGCAGTGAAGGGGGTGTAGGACAAGAGACCCAGTACTTC
d_gene: -
abundance: few
j_gene: TRBJ2-5
v_gene: TRBV6-1

CDR3aa: CVSGPPATDMQYF
CDR3nt: TGCGTCAGCGGGCCTCCTGCCACAGACATGCAGTACTTT
d_gene: -
abundance: -
j_gene: TRBJ2-3
v_gene: TRBV6-1

CDR3aa: CASSQETWEQGLGEKLFF
CDR3nt: TGCGCCAGCAGCCAAGAGACTTGGGAACAGGGGCTTGGGGAAAAACTGTTTTTT
d_gene: TRBD1
abundance: -
j_gene: TRBJ1-4
v_gene: TRBV4-1

CDR3aa: CASSYSSWSGYTF
CDR3nt: TGTGCCAGCAGTTACTCGAGTTGGAGTGGCTACACCTTC
d_gene: -
abundance: -
j_gene: TRBJ1-2
v_gene: TRBV6-5

CDR3aa: CASSEGLVNEQFF
CDR3nt: TGTGCCAGCAGTGAGGGGTTGGTCAATGAGCAGTTCTTC
d_gene: -
abundance: -
j_gene: TRBJ2-1
v_gene: TRBV6-1

CDR3aa: CASNPPCKTVMFGYTF
CDR3nt: TGTGCCAGCAACCCACCTTGCAAGACGGTTATGTTTGGCTACACCTTC
d_gene: -
abundance: medium-sized
j_gene: TRBJ1-2
v_gene: TRBV27

CDR3aa: CASSPRVGGGSIYEQYF
CDR3nt: TGCGCCAGCAGCCCTCGGGTGGGTGGCGGGAGTATCTACGAGCAGTACTTC
d_gene: TRBD2
abundance: -
j_gene: TRBJ2-7
v_gene: TRBV4-1

CDR3aa: CASSERWEYSHNEQFF
CDR3nt: TGTGCCAGCAGTGAAAGGTGGGAGTACTCCCACAATGAGCAGTTCTTC
d_gene: -
abundance: -
j_gene: TRBJ2-1
v_gene: TRBV6-1

CDR3aa: CASSSSLLAALYEQYF
CDR3nt: TGTGCCAGCAGCTCATCCCTTCTAGCGGCCCTCTACGAGCAGTACTTC
d_gene: TRBD2
abundance: -
j_gene: TRBJ2-7
v_gene: TRBV7-8

CDR3aa: CASSSRWGVRNEQFF
CDR3nt: TGTGCCAGCAGCTCCCGGTGGGGGGTTCGGAATGAGCAGTTCTTC
d_gene: -
abundance: -
j_gene: TRBJ2-1
v_gene: TRBV7-2

CDR3aa: CASSLSSGAHYEQYF
CDR3nt: TGTGCCAGCAGCTTATCTAGCGGGGCCCACTACGAGCAGTACTTC
d_gene: TRBD2
abundance: -
j_gene: TRBJ2-7
v_gene: TRBV7-6

CDR3aa: CASSLVSSRDTQYF
CDR3nt: TGTGCCAGCAGTTTAGTGTCTTCTAGGGATACGCAGTATTTT
d_gene: -
abundance: once
j_gene: TRBJ2-3
v_gene: TRBV12-3/TRBV12-4

CDR3aa: CASSLPTTYEQYF
CDR3nt: TGTGCCAGCAGCTTACCCACAACCTACGAGCAGTACTTC
d_gene: -
abundance: -
j_gene: TRBJ2-7
v_gene: TRBV7-9

CDR3aa: CSADRKSTRFF
CDR3nt: TGCAGTGCTGATCGGAAGAGCACACGTTTCTTT
d_gene: -
abundance: -
j_gene: TRBJ1-1
v_gene: TRBV20-1

CDR3aa: CARGSGTSDTDTQYF
CDR3nt: TGCGCCAGGGGGTCCGGGACTAGCGACACAGATACCCAGTATTTT
d_gene: TRBD2
abundance: -
j_gene: TRBJ2-3
v_gene: TRBV4-3

CDR3aa: CASSQEGDRGPLNYGYTF
CDR3nt: TGCGCCAGCAGCCAAGAAGGGGACAGGGGACCCTTAAACTATGGCTACACCTTC
d_gene: TRBD1
abundance: -
j_gene: TRBJ1-2
v_gene: TRBV4-1

CDR3aa: CASTGRVAGGGEQYF
CDR3nt: TGTGCCAGCACCGGGCGGGTAGCGGGAGGTGGCGAGCAGTACTTC
d_gene: TRBD2
abundance: -
j_gene: TRBJ2-7
v_gene: TRBV6-1

CDR3aa: CASSRGGRAQTQYF
CDR3nt: TGTGCCAGCAGCCGAGGGGGGAGAGCGCAGACCCAGTACTTC
d_gene: -
abundance: few
j_gene: TRBJ2-5
v_gene: TRBV6-1

CDR3aa: CASSSAAGGLFEQYF
CDR3nt: TGTGCCAGCAGCTCCGCAGCGGGAGGGCTGTTCGAGCAGTACTTC
d_gene: TRBD2
abundance: -
j_gene: TRBJ2-7
v_gene: TRBV7-2

CDR3aa: CASRTTGTSYNEQFF
CDR3nt: TGTGCCAGCAGAACAACCGGGACTTCCTACAATGAGCAGTTCTTC
d_gene: -
abundance: -
j_gene: TRBJ2-1
v_gene: TRBV7-2

CDR3aa: CASTRGGTGKETQYF
CDR3nt: TGTGCCAGCACCCGAGGCGGGACAGGGAAAGAGACCCAGTACTTC
d_gene: TRBD1
abundance: few
j_gene: TRBJ2-5
v_gene: TRBV6-1

CDR3aa: CASSLSQDSEQFF
CDR3nt: TGTGCTAGCAGCTTATCCCAGGACAGTGAGCAGTTCTTC
d_gene: -
abundance: -
j_gene: TRBJ2-1
v_gene: TRBV7-7

CDR3aa: CASSLSTVPYEQYF
CDR3nt: TGTGCCAGCAGTTTAAGTACAGTCCCCTACGAGCAGTACTTC
d_gene: -
abundance: few
j_gene: TRBJ2-7
v_gene: TRBV12-3/TRBV12-4

CDR3aa: CASSYSQGFGSPLHF
CDR3nt: TGTGCCAGCAGTTACTCACAGGGGTTCGGTTCACCCCTCCACTTT
d_gene: TRBD1
abundance: few
j_gene: TRBJ1-6
v_gene: TRBV6-5

CDR3aa: CASSEAVSGNTIYF
CDR3nt: TGTGCCAGCAGTGAGGCAGTATCTGGAAACACCATATATTTT
d_gene: -
abundance: -
j_gene: TRBJ1-3
v_gene: TRBV6-1

CDR3aa: CASRLGGGGRDQNIQYF
CDR3nt: TGTGCCAGTCGACTAGGGGGAGGGGGGCGGGACCAAAACATCCAGTACTTC
d_gene: -
abundance: -
j_gene: TRBJ2-4
v_gene: TRBV11-3

CDR3aa: CASSLVRTGESREQYF
CDR3nt: TGCGCCAGCAGCTTGGTTAGGACAGGGGAAAGTCGGGAGCAGTACTTC
d_gene: TRBD1
abundance: once
j_gene: TRBJ2-4
v_gene: TRBV5-1

CDR3aa: CASRADSYNEQFF
CDR3nt: TGTGCCAGCAGGGCAGACTCCTACAATGAGCAGTTCTTC
d_gene: -
abundance: -
j_gene: TRBJ2-1
v_gene: TRBV11-3

CDR3aa: CASSGRGQGHHEQFF
CDR3nt: TGTGCCAGCAGTGGCCGGGGCCAGGGGCATCACGAGCAGTTCTTC
d_gene: -
abundance: -
j_gene: TRBJ2-1
v_gene: TRBV6-1

CDR3aa: CASSLKGYTETQYF
CDR3nt: TGTGCCAGCAGTTTAAAGGGTTACACAGAGACGCAGTACTTC
d_gene: -
abundance: -
j_gene: TRBJ2-7
v_gene: TRBV6-5

CDR3aa: CASRGEETQYF
CDR3nt: TGTGCCAGCCGAGGAGAAGAGACCCAGTACTTC
d_gene: -
abundance: -
j_gene: TRBJ2-5
v_gene: TRBV12-3/TRBV12-4

CDR3aa: CASSSQTSTPLHF
CDR3nt: TGTGCCAGCAGCTCCCAGACATCCACACCCCTCCACTTT
d_gene: -
abundance: -
j_gene: TRBJ1-6
v_gene: TRBV7-9